This T cell receptor (beta chain) comes out of a study of T cells after yellow fever vaccination. For the study at large: Low-cell-number fractions underwent preparation using SMART-Seq v4 Ultra Low Input.

Study-wide results and limits: Most primary-vaccination clones recurred post-booster (approximately 95% CD4, around 90% CD8). Weaker overall was a secondary response that nonetheless peaked faster, on day 5 versus 15.

A note on this clonotype: Antigen unknown.

The authors made TCR cDNA by 5'RACE template switching, adding a universal primer site and UMIs. One entry per CDR3 protein results from TCRdb running MiXCR on the 5' RACE reads. The data show 300,000 to 350,000 distinct CDR3 sequences, roughly a tenth seen once. The TCR originated in a man between 18 and 35 years old who received the YFV17D yellow fever vaccine. Specimen: CD4+ T cells sorted from PBMCs, collected 45 days after the yellow fever booster vaccination.

The CDR3 is CSARQPSGLSGELFF. CDR3 bases: TGCAGTGCTAGACAACCTAGCGGGTTATCCGGGGAGCTGTTTTTT. The gene calls are TRBV20-1 and TRBJ2-2; TRBD2 matches 8 bases. Per germline, CDR1 DFQATT and CDR2 SNEGSKA (reference sequence). Trimming took 2 bases from V and 6 from J; bases not matched to a gene: 8. CDR3 size: 15 residues.